This paragraph covers one TCR beta chain sequence. The data originate from a study of tumor T cells in aggressive B-cell lymphoma. The CDR3 length is 16 residues. The J segment lost 5 bases and the V segment lost 3 bases, leaving 8 bases of the junction unmatched. Germline V lookup: CDR1 MNHNS, CDR2 SASEGT. Profiling relied on immunoSEQ multiplex PCR, and the TCRdb table lists in-frame clones only, not all of them. The sample shows under 4,500 clones, about nine tenths of them seen only once. The clonotype comes from an adult with diffuse large B cell lymphoma. Sequencing input: tumor tissue. V gene TRBV6-1 combines with J gene TRBJ2-5, with 11 bases fitting TRBD2. The CDR3 is CASSDILAGGGETQYF. In DNA form, the CDR3 reads TGTGCCAGCAGTGACATTCTAGCGGGGGGAGGGGAGACCCAGTACTTC.